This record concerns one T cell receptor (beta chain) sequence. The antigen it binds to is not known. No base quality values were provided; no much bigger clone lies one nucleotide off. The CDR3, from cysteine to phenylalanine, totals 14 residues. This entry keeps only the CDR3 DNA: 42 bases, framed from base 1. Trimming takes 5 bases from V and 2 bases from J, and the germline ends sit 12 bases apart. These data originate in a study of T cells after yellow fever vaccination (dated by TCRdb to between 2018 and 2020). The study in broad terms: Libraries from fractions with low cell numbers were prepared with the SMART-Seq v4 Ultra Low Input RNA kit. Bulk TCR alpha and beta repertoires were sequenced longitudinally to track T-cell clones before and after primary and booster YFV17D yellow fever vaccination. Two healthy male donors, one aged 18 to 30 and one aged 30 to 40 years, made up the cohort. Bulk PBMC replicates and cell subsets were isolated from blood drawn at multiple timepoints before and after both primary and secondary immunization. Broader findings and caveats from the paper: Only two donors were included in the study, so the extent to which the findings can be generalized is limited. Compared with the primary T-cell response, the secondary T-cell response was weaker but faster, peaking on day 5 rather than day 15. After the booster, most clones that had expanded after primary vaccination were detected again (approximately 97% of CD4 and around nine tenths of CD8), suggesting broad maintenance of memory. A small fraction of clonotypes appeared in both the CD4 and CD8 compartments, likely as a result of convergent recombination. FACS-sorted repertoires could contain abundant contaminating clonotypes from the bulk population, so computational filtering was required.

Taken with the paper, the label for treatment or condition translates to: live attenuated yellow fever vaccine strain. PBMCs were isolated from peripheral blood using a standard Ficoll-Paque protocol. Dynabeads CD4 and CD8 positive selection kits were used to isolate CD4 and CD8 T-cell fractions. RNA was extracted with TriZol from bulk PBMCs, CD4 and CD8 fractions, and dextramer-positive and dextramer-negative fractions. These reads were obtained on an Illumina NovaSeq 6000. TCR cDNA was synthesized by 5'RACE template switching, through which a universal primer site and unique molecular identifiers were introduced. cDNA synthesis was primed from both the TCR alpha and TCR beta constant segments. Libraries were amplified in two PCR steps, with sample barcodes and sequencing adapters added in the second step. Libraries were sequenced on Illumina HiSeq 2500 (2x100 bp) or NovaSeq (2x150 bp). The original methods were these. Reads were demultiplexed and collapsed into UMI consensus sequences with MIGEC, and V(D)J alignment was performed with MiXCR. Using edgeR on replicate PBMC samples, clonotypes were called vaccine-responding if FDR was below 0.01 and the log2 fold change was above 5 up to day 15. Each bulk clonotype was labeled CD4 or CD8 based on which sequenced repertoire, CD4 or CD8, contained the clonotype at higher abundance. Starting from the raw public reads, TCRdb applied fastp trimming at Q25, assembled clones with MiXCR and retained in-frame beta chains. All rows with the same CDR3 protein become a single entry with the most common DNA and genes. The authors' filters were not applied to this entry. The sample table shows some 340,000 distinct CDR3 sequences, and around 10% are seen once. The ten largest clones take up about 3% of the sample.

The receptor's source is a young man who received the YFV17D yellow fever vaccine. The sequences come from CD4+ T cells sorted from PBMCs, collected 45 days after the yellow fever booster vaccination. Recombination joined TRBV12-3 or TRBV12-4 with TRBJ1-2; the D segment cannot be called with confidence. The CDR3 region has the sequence CASSPYDGNYGYTF. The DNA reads TGTGCCAGCAGTCCCTACGACGGCAACTATGGCTACACCTTC.